This T cell receptor (beta chain) came from a study of blood T cell repertoires in COVID-19 (dated by TCRdb to between 2020 and 2021). Regarding the research as a whole: The collaborator samples originated in the United States, Italy and Spain and spanned the acute and convalescent phases of COVID-19. Deeply sampled blood TCRbeta repertoires from subjects exposed to, actively infected with, or recovered from COVID-19 were included in the dataset. HLA class I and class II types, where available, came from metadata supplied by the sample provider rather than from assay-based typing. The samples were drawn from two sources: the first 160 participants of the ongoing ImmuneRACE study, and 1,200 or so subjects contributed by 6 global collaborators. The repertoires were made available in a free public database intended to serve as a resource for research on the immune response to SARS-CoV-2. The material from the prospective study consisted of cDNA or gDNA derived from T cells, B-cell-depleted T cells, or PBMCs. Nearly every sample came with metadata listing a de-identified subject ID, COVID-19 status, age in years and sex.

This clone occurred once. Its antigen has not been determined. No much larger clone is present one base from it, and per-base qualities are unavailable. The junction shows trimming of 2 bases on V and 0 bases on J, plus 11 bases between the germline ends. Its CDR3 holds 15 amino acids, cysteine through phenylalanine. CDR3 DNA is the only sequence kept; it has 45 bases, read in frame from the first base. As encoded in the germline V gene (reference sequence), CDR1 is GTSNPN while CDR2 is SVGIG. TCRbeta CDR3 regions were amplified from genomic DNA by means of the immunoSEQ Assay, a bias-controlled multiplex PCR. As for the original processing: The number of nucleated cells in each sample was estimated by amplification of reference gene primers within the assay. Sequence reads were collapsed and filtered to measure the absolute abundance of every unique TCRbeta CDR3 rearrangement. For each sample, productive Simpson clonality was calculated by taking the square root of Simpson's diversity index across productive rearrangements. TCRdb provides this immuneACCESS table in a form limited to in-frame rearrangements. Some clones are lacking; in checked studies, under half of them reflect an unresolved V gene, and why the rest are absent is not known. From that table come the V and J calls and clone size; the DNA was used to work out D and trimming. In all, the sample holds about 78,000 clones, and approximately 80% of those were seen once. More than 5% of the sample rests with the top ten.

Collaborating institutions collected whole blood in K2EDTA tubes following their own protocols. For TCRbeta analysis, collaborators shipped samples as frozen whole blood, isolated PBMCs, or DNA extracted from either of those sample types. General findings and caveats noted by the study authors: The quantity of clinical and demographic metadata differed by source and by participant and was supplied without curation.

What was sequenced was peripheral blood. The chain is made from TRBV30 and TRBJ1-3, with the D segment identity uncertain. The clonotype comes from a man in his sixties with active or convalescent COVID-19. The bases are TGTGCCTGGAGTAATGGGCAGAGCTCTGGAAACACCATATATTTT. It encodes CAWSNGQSSGNTIYF.